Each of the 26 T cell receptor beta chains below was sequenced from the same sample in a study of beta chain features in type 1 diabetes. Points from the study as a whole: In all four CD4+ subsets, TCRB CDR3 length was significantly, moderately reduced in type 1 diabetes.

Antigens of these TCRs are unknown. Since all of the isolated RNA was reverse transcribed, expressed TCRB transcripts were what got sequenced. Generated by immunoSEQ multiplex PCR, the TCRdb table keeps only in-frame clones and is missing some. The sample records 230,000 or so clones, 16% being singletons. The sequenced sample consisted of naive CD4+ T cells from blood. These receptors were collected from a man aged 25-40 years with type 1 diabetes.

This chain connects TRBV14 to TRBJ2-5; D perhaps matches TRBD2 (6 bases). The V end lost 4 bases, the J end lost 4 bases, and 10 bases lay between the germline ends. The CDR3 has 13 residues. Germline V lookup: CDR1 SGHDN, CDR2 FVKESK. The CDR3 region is CASSRGTRETQYF. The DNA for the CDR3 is TGTGCCAGCAGCCGCGGGACTCGAGAGACCCAGTACTTC.

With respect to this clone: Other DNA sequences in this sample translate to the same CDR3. The CDR3 sequence is CASSGGDQPQHF. As DNA, the CDR3 is TGTGCCAGCAGCGGGGGTGATCAGCCCCAGCATTTT. The chain links TRBV7-9 to TRBJ1-5; perhaps TRBD1 as D (5 bases). V was trimmed by 5 bases and J by 5 bases, leaving 7 bases between them. There are 12 residues in the CDR3. The germline gives CDR1 SEHNR, CDR2 FQNEAQ (reference sequence).

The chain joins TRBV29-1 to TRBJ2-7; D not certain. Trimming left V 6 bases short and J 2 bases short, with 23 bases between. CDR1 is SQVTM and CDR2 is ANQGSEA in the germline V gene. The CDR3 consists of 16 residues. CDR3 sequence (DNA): TGCAGCGTCGCAAATAAGAGTGGCTCTGGAACCTACGAGCAGTACTTC. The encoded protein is CSVANKSGSGTYEQYF.

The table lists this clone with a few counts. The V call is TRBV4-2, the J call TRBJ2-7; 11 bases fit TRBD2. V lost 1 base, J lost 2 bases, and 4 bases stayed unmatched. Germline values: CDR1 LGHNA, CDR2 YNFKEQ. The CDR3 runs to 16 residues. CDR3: CASSQAWGLAAYEQYF. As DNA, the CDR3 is TGTGCCAGCAGCCAAGCGTGGGGACTAGCGGCCTACGAGCAGTACTTC.

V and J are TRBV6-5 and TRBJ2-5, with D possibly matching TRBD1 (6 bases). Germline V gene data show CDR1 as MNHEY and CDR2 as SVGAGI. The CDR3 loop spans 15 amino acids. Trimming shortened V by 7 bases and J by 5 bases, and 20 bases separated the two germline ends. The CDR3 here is CASTQLQGARETQYF. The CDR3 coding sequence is TGTGCCAGCACCCAATTACAGGGAGCACGGGAGACCCAGTACTTC.

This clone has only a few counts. CDR3 sequence reads: CASSPRDRETQYF. Written as DNA, the CDR3 is TGTGCCAGCAGTCCAAGGGACCGCGAGACCCAGTACTTC. V and J are TRBV6-5 and TRBJ2-5; perhaps D is TRBD1 or TRBD2 (5 bases each). The germline gives CDR1 MNHEY, CDR2 SVGAGI. V was shortened by 5 bases and J by 5 bases, with 12 bases between the two germline ends. The CDR3 runs 13 residues.

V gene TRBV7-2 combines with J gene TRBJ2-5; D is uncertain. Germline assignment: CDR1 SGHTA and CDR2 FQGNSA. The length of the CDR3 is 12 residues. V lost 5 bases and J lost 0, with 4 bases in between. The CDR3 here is CASSLYQETQYF. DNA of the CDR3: TGTGCCAGCAGCCTGTACCAAGAGACCCAGTACTTC.

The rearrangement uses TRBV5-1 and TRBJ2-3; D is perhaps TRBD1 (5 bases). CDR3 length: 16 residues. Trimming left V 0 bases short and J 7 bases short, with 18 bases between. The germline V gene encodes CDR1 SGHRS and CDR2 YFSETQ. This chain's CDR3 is CASSLEAGQKTNTQYF. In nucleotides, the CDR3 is TGCGCCAGCAGCTTGGAGGCAGGGCAGAAGACCAATACGCAGTATTTT.

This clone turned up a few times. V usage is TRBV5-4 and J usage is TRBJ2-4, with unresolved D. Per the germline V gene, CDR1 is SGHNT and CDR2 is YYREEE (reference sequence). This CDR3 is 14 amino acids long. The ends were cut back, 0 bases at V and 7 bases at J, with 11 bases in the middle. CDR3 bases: TGTGCCAGCAGCTTGGACGGGCCTCGGAACATTCAGTACTTC. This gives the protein CASSLDGPRNIQYF.

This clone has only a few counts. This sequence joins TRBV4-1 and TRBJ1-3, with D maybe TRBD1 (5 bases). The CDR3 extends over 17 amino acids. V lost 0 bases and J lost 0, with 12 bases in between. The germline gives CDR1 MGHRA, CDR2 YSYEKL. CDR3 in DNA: TGCGCCAGCAGCCAAGATCTTACAGGTAGCTCTGGAAACACCATATATTTT. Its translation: CASSQDLTGSSGNTIYF.

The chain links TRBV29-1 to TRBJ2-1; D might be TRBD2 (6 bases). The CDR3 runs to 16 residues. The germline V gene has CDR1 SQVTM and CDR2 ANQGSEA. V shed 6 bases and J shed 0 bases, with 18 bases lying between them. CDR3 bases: TGCAGCGTACCGGCGGGGCGGCTAAGCTCCTACAATGAGCAGTTCTTC. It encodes CSVPAGRLSSYNEQFF.

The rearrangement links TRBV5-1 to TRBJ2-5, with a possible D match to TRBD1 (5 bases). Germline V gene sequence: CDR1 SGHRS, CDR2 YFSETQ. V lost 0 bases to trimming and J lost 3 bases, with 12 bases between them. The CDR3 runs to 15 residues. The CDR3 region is CASSLAGPREETQYF. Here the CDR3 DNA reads TGCGCCAGCAGCTTGGCAGGGCCCAGGGAAGAGACCCAGTACTTC.

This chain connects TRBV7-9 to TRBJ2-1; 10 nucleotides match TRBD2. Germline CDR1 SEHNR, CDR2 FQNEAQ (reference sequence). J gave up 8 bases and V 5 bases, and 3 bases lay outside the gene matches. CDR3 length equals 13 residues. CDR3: CASSPSGSYEQFF. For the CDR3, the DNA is TGTGCCAGCAGCCCTAGCGGGAGCTATGAGCAGTTCTTC.

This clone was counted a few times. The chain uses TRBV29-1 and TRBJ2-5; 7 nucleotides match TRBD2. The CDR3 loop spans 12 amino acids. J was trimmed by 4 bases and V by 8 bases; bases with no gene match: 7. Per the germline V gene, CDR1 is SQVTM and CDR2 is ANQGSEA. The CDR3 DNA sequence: TGCAGCCTTCGGTCTAGCGGAGAGACCCAGTACTTC. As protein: CSLRSSGETQYF.

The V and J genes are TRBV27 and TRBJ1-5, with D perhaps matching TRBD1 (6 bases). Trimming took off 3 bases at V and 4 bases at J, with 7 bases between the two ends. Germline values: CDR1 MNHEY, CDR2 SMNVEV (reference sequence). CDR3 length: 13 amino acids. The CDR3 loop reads CASSFDRNQPQHF. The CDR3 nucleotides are TGTGCCAGCAGTTTTGACAGGAATCAGCCCCAGCATTTT.

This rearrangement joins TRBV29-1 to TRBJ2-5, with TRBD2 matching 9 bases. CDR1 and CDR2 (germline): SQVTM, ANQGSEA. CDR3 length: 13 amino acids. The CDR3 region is CSLSSSGKETQYF. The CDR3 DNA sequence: TGCAGTCTTAGTTCTAGCGGGAAAGAGACCCAGTACTTC.

The CDR3 region is CSVALLPGQGPDTQYF. In DNA, the CDR3 is TGCAGCGTTGCTCTACTTCCGGGACAGGGGCCAGATACGCAGTATTTT. V and J are TRBV29-1 and TRBJ2-3, with 10 bases identical to TRBD1. This CDR3 has 16 residues. Germline trimming cut 4 bases from V and 4 bases from J; bases unmatched to any gene: 11. Germline V lookup: CDR1 SQVTM, CDR2 ANQGSEA.

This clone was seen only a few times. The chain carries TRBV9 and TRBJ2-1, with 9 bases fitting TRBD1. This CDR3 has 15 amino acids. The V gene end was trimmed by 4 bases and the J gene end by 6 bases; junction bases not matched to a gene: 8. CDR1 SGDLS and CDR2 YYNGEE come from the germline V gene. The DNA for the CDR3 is TGTGCCAGCAGCACCCGGACAGGGGTATTCAATGAGCAGTTCTTC. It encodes CASSTRTGVFNEQFF.

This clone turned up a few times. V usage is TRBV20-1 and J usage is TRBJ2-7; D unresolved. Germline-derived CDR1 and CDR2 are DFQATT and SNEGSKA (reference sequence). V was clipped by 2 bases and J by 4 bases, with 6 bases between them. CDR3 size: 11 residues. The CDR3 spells CSARTRYEQYF. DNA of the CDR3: TGCAGTGCTAGAACCCGGTACGAGCAGTACTTC.

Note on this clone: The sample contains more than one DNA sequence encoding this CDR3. CDR3 DNA sequence: TGTGCCAGCAGCTTAGCGGTTAGCACAGATACGCAGTATTTT. This gives the protein CASSLAVSTDTQYF. The V call is TRBV7-2, the J call TRBJ2-3; no firm D call. Trimming stripped 0 bases from V and 0 bases from J, with 4 bases between. Per the germline V gene, CDR1 is SGHTA and CDR2 is FQGNSA. This CDR3 spans 14 amino acids.

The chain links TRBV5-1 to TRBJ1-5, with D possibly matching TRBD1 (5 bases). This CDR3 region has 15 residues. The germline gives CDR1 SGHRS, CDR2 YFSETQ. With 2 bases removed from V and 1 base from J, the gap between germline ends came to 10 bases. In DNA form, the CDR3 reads TGCGCCAGCAGCTTCGGGCAGGGAAGCAATCAGCCCCAGCATTTT. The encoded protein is CASSFGQGSNQPQHF.

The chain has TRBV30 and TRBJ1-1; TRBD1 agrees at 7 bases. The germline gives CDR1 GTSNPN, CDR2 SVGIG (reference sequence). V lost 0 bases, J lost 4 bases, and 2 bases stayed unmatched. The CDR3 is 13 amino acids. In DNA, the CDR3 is TGTGCCTGGAGTGTACAGGGGAGCACTGAAGCTTTCTTT. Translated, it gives CAWSVQGSTEAFF.

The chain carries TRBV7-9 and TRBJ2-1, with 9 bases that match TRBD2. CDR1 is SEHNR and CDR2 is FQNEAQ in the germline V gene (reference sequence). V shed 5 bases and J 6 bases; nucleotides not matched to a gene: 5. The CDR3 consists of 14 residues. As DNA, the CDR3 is TGTGCCAGCAGCCCATTAGCGGGAGCCAATGAGCAGTTCTTC. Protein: CASSPLAGANEQFF. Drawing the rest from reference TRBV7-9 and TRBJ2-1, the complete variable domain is DTGVSQNPRHKITKRGQNVTFRCDPISEHNRLYWYRQTLGQGPEFLTYFQNEAQLEKSRLLSDRFSAERPKGSFSTLEIQRTEQGDSAMYLCASSPLAGANEQFFGPGTRLTVL.

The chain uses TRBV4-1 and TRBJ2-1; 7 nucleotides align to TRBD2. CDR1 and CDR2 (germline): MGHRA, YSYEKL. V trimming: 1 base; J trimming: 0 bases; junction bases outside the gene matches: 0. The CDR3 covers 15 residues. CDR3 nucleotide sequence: TGCGCCAGCAGCCAAGGCGGGAGCTCCTACAATGAGCAGTTCTTC. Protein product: CASSQGGSSYNEQFF.

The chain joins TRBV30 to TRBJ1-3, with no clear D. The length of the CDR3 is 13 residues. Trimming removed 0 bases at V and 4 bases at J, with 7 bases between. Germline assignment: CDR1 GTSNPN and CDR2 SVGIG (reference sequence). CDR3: CAWSVGTGNTIYF. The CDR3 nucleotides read TGTGCCTGGAGTGTAGGAACGGGAAACACCATATATTTT.

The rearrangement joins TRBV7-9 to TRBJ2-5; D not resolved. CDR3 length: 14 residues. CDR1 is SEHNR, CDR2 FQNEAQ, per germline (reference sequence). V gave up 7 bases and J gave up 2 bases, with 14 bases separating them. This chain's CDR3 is CASTTLTLQETQYF. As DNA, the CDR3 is TGTGCCAGCACGACCTTAACTCTTCAAGAGACCCAGTACTTC. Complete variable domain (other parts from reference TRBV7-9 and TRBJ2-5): DTGVSQNPRHKITKRGQNVTFRCDPISEHNRLYWYRQTLGQGPEFLTYFQNEAQLEKSRLLSDRFSAERPKGSFSTLEIQRTEQGDSAMYLCASTTLTLQETQYFGPGTRLLVL.